This T cell receptor (beta chain) was identified during a study of blood T cell repertoires in COVID-19. Across the whole study: COVID-19 samples from acute and convalescent phases originated in the United States, Italy and Spain. PBMCs, B-cell-depleted T cells, or T cells provided the cDNA or gDNA that made up the material.

Authors' methods: Reference gene primer amplification in the assay estimated nucleated cell counts. The protocol was immunoSEQ multiplex PCR, while the TCRdb copy is restricted to in-frame clones and leaves out a portion. For V, J and clone size, that table is used; D and trimming come from the DNA. The sample lists a few hundred thousand clones; over 75% were seen once. This clone was picked up one time. The same CDR3 is also encoded by other DNA sequences in this sample. The V end was cut by 3 bases, the J end by 2 bases, with 7 bases between. This CDR3 spans 13 amino acids. The sequencing sample was made of peripheral blood. The TCR sequence derives from a human donor in a cohort sampled during active COVID-19. This chain uses TRBV12-3 or TRBV12-4 with TRBJ1-1, with TRBD1 as a possible D gene (5 bases). The DNA of the CDR3 is TGTGCCAGCAGTTTGCGGGGCAACACTGAAGCTTTCTTT. This sequence encodes CASSLRGNTEAFF.